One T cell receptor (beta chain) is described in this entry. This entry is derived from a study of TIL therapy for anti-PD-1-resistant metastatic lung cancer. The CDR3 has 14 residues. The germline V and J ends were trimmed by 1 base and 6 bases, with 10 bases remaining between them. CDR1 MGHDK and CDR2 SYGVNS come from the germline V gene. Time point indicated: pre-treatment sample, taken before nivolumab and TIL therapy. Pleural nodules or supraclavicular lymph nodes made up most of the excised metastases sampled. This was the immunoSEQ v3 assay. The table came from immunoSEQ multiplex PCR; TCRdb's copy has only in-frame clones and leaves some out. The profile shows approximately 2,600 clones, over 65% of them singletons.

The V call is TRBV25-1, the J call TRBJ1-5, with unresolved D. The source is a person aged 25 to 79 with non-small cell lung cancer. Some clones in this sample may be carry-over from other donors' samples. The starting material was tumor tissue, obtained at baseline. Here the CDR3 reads CASSELRVGQPQHF. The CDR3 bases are TGTGCCAGCAGTGAATTGAGGGTCGGTCAGCCCCAGCATTTT.